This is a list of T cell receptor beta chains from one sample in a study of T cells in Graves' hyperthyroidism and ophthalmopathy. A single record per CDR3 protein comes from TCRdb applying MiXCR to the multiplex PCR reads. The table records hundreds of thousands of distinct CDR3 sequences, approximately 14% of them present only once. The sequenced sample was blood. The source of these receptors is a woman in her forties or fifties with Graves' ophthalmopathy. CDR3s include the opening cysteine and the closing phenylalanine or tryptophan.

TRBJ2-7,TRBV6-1,CASSDIAGVGEQYF
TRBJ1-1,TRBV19,CASRPTGKGNTEAFF
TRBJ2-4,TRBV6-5,CASSFPGQKNIQYF
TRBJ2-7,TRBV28,CASTPGPRSGSSYEQYF
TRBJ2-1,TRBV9,CASSVVVDSNEQFF
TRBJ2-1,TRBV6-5,CASSYSKWTSGNNEQFF
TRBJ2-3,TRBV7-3,CASSPHSGRPTDTQYF
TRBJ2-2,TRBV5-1,CASSLIAGGYTGELFF
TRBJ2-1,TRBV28,CASSLSDGTSAFNEQFF
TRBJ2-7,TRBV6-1,CASRPQVGQGRLEQYF
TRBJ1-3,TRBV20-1,CSVRRGVTGNTIYF
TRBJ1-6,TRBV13,CASSLDRESFSPLHF
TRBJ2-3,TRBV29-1,CSVEDWGGATNTDTQYF
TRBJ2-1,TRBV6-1,CASRATLAGAIHEQFF
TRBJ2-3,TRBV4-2,CASSPRTSNTDTQYF
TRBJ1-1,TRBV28,CASSLGQGSEAFF
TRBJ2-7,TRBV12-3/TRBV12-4,CASSGTSGSRAEQYF
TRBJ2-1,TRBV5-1,CASSPGTANNEQFF
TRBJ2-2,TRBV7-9,CASRYLAGHGELFF
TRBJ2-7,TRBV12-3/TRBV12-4,CASSFNQKGTEQYF
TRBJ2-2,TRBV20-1,CSARGGLAADGELFF
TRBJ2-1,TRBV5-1,CASSPTSGSYINEQFF
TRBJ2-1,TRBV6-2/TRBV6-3,CASSPLAGGPLSYNEQFF
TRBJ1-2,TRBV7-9,CASTSTGVGYGYTF
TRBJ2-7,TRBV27,CASRRGGREKFYEQYF
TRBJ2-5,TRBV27,CAGSLTGGTQYF
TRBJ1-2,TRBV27,CASSLSRTGEGGGGYTF
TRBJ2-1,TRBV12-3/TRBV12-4,CASRINRGNEQFF
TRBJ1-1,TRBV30,CAWGRDNLYDTEAFF
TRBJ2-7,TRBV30,CAWSGRNYEQYF
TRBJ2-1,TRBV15,CATSRDGDELNEQFF
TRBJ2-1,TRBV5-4,CASSWSSGAYNEQFF
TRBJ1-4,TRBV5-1,CASSVGPEEKLFF
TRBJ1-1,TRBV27,CASSLSKRGTEAFF
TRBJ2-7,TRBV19,CASSSGPREHSSYEQYF
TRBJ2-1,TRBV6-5,CASSYSPGEGRNEQFF
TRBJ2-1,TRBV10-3,CAIMRDGRNEQFF
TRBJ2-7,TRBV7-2,CASSLAVGRAYEQYF
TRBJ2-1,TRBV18,CASSPQSSGRPYNEQFF
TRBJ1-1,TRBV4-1,CASSQSWQGFTEAFF
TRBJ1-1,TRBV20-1,CSAIRGTEAFF
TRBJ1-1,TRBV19,CASSINPGRENTEAFF
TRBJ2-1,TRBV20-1,CSAVSSGSSYNEQFF
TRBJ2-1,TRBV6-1,CASRGLYNEQFF
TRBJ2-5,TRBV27,CASSSPGERETQYF
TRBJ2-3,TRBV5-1,CASSLDRGQDTDTQYF
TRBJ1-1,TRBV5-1,CASSFGPRGTPEAFF
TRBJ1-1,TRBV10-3,CAILGTSNTEAFF
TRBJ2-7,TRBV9,CASSVLGGFSYEQYF
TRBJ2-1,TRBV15,CATSSTSGPNEQFF
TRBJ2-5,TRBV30,CAWSATRTSGTQETQYF
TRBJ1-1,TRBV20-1,CSARDSQGDTEAFF